This TCR beta chain was identified in a study of beta chain features in type 1 diabetes. Study results and caveats: All four CD4+ subsets of Type 1 diabetes patients contained TCRB CDR3s that were moderately but significantly shorter. Junctions at VDJ sites from type 1 diabetes patients had fewer insertions and more deletions.

The CDR3 covers 14 residues. Trimming stripped 5 bases from V and 5 bases from J, with 19 bases between. Per the germline V gene, CDR1 is SQVTM and CDR2 is ANQGSEA. Via the markers CD45RO/CCR7/CD25/CD127/CD95/CD27, stem cell-like memory, regulatory, central memory and naive CD4+ cells were sorted. Isolated RNA was reverse transcribed in full, so expressed TCRB transcripts were sequenced. This table comes from immunoSEQ multiplex PCR, and its TCRdb copy is limited to in-frame clones, with some not included. The repertoire holds approximately 150,000 clones, with approximately 62% as singletons. In regard to this clone: Its antigen is currently unknown.

The source material was naive CD4+ T cells from blood. V is TRBV29-1 and J is TRBJ2-7; tentative D call: TRBD1 (6 bases). This clonotype was obtained from a man younger than 45 with type 1 diabetes. The CDR3 nucleotides are TGCAGCGTTTCGCACAGGGTGCGAAGCCACGAGCAGTACTTC. Its translation is CSVSHRVRSHEQYF.